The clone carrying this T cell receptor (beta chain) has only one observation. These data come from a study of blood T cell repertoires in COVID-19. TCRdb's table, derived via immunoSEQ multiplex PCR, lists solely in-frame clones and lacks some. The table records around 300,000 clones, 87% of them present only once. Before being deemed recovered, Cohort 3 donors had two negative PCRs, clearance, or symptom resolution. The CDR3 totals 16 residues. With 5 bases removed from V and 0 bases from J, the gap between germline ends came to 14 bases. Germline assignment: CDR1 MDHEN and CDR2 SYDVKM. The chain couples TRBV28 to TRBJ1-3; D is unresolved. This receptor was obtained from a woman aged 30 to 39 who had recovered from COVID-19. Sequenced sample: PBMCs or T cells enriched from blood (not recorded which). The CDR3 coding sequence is TGTGCCAGCAGTGAAGGGAGACCGACCTCTGGAAACACCATATATTTT. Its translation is CASSEGRPTSGNTIYF.